This TCR beta chain comes out of a study of cytomegalovirus exposure and HLA in healthy donors. The wider study: There were fewer than 130 million unique TCR beta sequences, drawn from 200 million or so T cells, in an earlier analysis.

The primer mix had 60 Vbeta and 13 Jbeta primers. This table comes from immunoSEQ multiplex PCR, and its TCRdb copy is limited to in-frame clones, with some not included. The sample shows some 110,000 clones, around 70% of them seen only once. This clone occurred once. The CDR3 is made up of 16 amino acids. V was clipped by 7 bases and J by 7 bases, with 22 bases between them. Germline CDR1 WSHSY, CDR2 SAAADI. This rearrangement joins TRBV10-2 to TRBJ1-4; TRBD1 is a possible D gene (5 bases). Input material: PBMCs. The receptor comes from a woman between 50 and 59 years old in good health and CMV-seropositive. The CDR3 here is CASNNPSRGNLEKLFF. The CDR3 DNA reads TGCGCCAGCAACAACCCATCCCGGGGGAACCTTGAAAAACTGTTTTTT.